This record looks at one T cell receptor (beta chain) sequence and its context. Its target is not known. These data belong to a study of T-cell reconstitution after alpha-beta-depleted transplantation in children. General study results and limits: The origin of alpha-beta T cells about two months after transplant was reportedly several hundred expanded graft clones.

For TCRbeta, the library was prepared with unique molecular identifiers. TCRdb itself ran the PCR reads through MiXCR, one entry per CDR3 protein. The sample yields around 230,000 distinct CDR3 sequences, around a sixth seen once. This CDR3 is built from 13 residues. CDR1 DFQATT and CDR2 SNEGSKA come from the germline V gene (reference sequence). V was cut by 0 bases and J by 3 bases, with 8 bases left in between. This chain connects TRBV20-1 to TRBJ1-1; D possibly corresponds to TRBD1 (5 bases). The TCR sequence derives from a male patient aged 2 to 10 who had a stem cell transplant for acute lymphoblastic leukemia, so the T cells may come from the graft donor. The sample consisted of PBMCs, mostly from graft donor cells, taken 360 days after TCRalphabeta/CD19-depleted stem cell transplant. The CDR3 DNA reads as TGCAGTGCTAGAGATCCGGGGGACACTGAAGCTTTCTTT. Translating it yields CSARDPGDTEAFF.